This T cell receptor beta chain was sequenced for a study of blood T cell repertoires in COVID-19. On the study more broadly: Acute and convalescent COVID-19 specimens originated in the United States, Italy and Spain. T cells, B-cell-depleted T cells, or PBMCs supplied cDNA or gDNA.

V shed 6 bases, J shed 5 bases, and the junction held 10 bases outside the gene matches. This CDR3 comprises 15 residues. CDR1 MNHEY and CDR2 SVGAGI come from the germline V gene. Libraries were prepared by immunoSEQ multiplex PCR; TCRdb keeps only in-frame clonotypes and omits some of them. The table records under 200,000 clones, around four fifths of them present only once. The chain links TRBV6-5 to TRBJ1-3; TRBD1 aligns across 7 bases. This clonotype was sampled from a woman in her fifties or sixties with acute or convalescent COVID-19. Sequencing input: peripheral blood. The CDR3 DNA sequence: TGTGCCAGCAGACGGGAACAGGGGCTGAGAAACACCATATATTTT. The encoded protein is CASRREQGLRNTIYF.